Included here is one TCR beta chain sequence, with context. V was trimmed by 3 bases and J by 2 bases, leaving 8 bases between them. The germline V gene has CDR1 MGHRA and CDR2 YSYEKL. This CDR3 comprises 14 residues. These data come from a study of blood T cell repertoires in COVID-19. Overall study: Both acute and convalescent COVID-19 samples were obtained from the United States, Italy and Spain. T cells, B-cell-depleted T cells, or PBMCs provided the cDNA or gDNA that served as material.

Authors' methods: Scientists estimated how many nucleated cells there were by amplifying reference gene primers. TCRdb's copy holds only in-frame clones and misses some; the assay was immunoSEQ multiplex PCR. D and trimming come from the DNA, and the V and J calls and clone size come from that table. The sample lists about 130,000 clones, less than 90% occurring once. Sequenced: peripheral blood. The sequence derives from a man older than 75 with active or convalescent COVID-19. The rearrangement joins TRBV4-1 to TRBJ1-5, with D unresolved. This chain's CDR3 is CASSQRVGNQPQHF. CDR3 DNA: TGCGCCAGCAGCCAGCGGGTAGGCAATCAGCCCCAGCATTTT.